Listed here is a single TCR beta chain. The data are from a study of CXCR3-negative and CXCR3-positive naive CD8 T cells. TRB cDNA libraries were made by UMI-labeled 5' RACE. TCRdb reprocessed the 5' RACE reads and reports one entry per CDR3 protein, with no DNA. This specimen shows 70,000 to 95,000 distinct CDR3 sequences; the ten leading clones hold approximately 1.5%. The CDR3 has 16 amino acids. The V gene's germline CDR1 is LGHNA and CDR2 YSLEER. The sample was naive CXCR3- CD8+ T cells from blood. Sample subset: CD45RO-CCR7+CD27+CD95- naive CD8+ T cells lacking CXCR3 (TNR3-). The genes are TRBV4-3 and TRBJ2-5; the D call of TRBD2 rests on TCRdb alone, since no DNA is present to check it. This TCR came from a human donor in good health. Some clones in this sample may be carry-over from other donors' samples. The CDR3 spells CASSQDGRGVTETQYF.